Following are 15 T cell receptor beta chains from one sample sequenced in a study of human thymus T cells. TCRdb's table, derived via immunoSEQ multiplex PCR, lists solely in-frame clones and lacks some. The sample lists some 130,000 clones; 90% to 95% were seen once. The thymus tissue came from resections taken during corrective heart surgery. The sample comprised thymus tissue. These receptors originate from a boy younger than two with a congenital heart defect but otherwise immunologically healthy.

This clone was observed a handful of times. The V gene is TRBV28, the J gene TRBJ2-3; no definite D call. The CDR3 extends over 12 amino acids. The V and J ends lost 5 bases and 4 bases respectively, with 7 bases between them. CDR1 and CDR2 (germline): MDHEN, SYDVKM. Here the CDR3 reads CASSGMADTQYF. The CDR3 nucleotides are TGTGCCAGCAGTGGGATGGCAGATACGCAGTATTTT.

The chain joins TRBV4-2 to TRBJ2-3, with D possibly matching TRBD2 (5 bases). From germline, CDR1 is LGHNA and CDR2 YNFKEQ. The CDR3 is made up of 15 amino acids. V was clipped by 2 bases and J by 2 bases, with 11 bases between them. CDR3 residues: CASSQRLTNTDTQYF. The CDR3 DNA sequence: TGTGCCAGCAGCCAAAGACTAACTAACACAGATACGCAGTATTTT.

The chain joins TRBV5-1 to TRBJ1-2; D gene ambiguous. The CDR3 covers 14 residues. CDR1 is SGHRS and CDR2 is YFSETQ in the germline V gene. Trimming pared 0 bases from V and 7 bases from J, leaving 13 bases between. CDR3 sequence (DNA): TGCGCCAGCAGCTTGGCACAGTCCCAATCTGGCTACACCTTC. Protein: CASSLAQSQSGYTF.

The gene calls are TRBV7-2 and TRBJ2-1, with a weak D call TRBD2 (5 bases). The CDR3 is 16 residues long. The germline CDR1 and CDR2 sequences are SGHTA and FQGNSA. The V end was cut by 2 bases, the J end by 7 bases, with 18 bases between. CDR3 nucleotides: TGTGCCAGCAGCTTACTCCAATCGAGAGCGGAGAATGAGCAGTTCTTC. The encoded protein is CASSLLQSRAENEQFF.

This rearrangement joins TRBV28 to TRBJ1-5, with a tentative D call TRBD1 (6 bases). Trimming left V 3 bases short and J 4 bases short, with 10 bases between. The germline V gene encodes CDR1 MDHEN and CDR2 SYDVKM. The CDR3 contains 14 residues. CDR3 amino acids: CASSFDRTNQPQHF. CDR3 bases: TGTGCCAGCAGTTTCGACAGGACTAATCAGCCCCAGCATTTT.

The rearrangement uses TRBV19 and TRBJ1-5, with a weak D call TRBD1 (5 bases). V was pared by 0 bases and J by 6 bases, with 15 bases between. The CDR3 sequence is 16 residues long. Germline V gives CDR1 LNHDA, CDR2 SQIVND (reference sequence). The CDR3 loop reads CASSIDRGVESQPQHF. For the CDR3, the DNA is TGTGCCAGTAGTATAGATCGAGGGGTGGAAAGTCAGCCCCAGCATTTT.

This clone came up once. The chain employs TRBV20-1 and TRBJ1-4, with D uncertain. This CDR3 region has 11 residues. Trimming shortened V by 3 bases and J by 8 bases, and 7 bases separated the two germline ends. The germline V gene has CDR1 DFQATT and CDR2 SNEGSKA (reference sequence). The CDR3 nucleotides are TGCAGTGCTAGGGTTGGGGAAAAACTGTTTTTT. This gives the protein CSARVGEKLFF.

Only a few counts were recorded for this clone. The chain links TRBV19 to TRBJ1-2; D perhaps matches TRBD1 (5 bases). This CDR3 contains 13 residues. Per germline, CDR1 LNHDA and CDR2 SQIVND (reference sequence). V dropped 3 bases and J dropped 1 base, with 6 bases sitting between them. The CDR3, as DNA: TGTGCCAGTAGTATGACAGTTAACTATGGCTACACCTTC. Amino acid sequence: CASSMTVNYGYTF. Supplemented by reference TRBV19 and TRBJ1-2, the full variable domain reads DGGITQSPKYLFRKEGQNVTLSCEQNLNHDAMYWYRQDPGQGLRLIYYSQIVNDFQKGDIAEGYSVSREKKESFPLTVTSAQKNPTAFYLCASSMTVNYGYTFGSGTRLTVV.

This chain links TRBV6-1 with TRBJ1-1; possible D gene TRBD1, 5 bases. Deletions cut 2 bases from V and 4 bases from J, with 20 bases between. This CDR3 has 17 residues. The germline gives CDR1 MNHNS, CDR2 SASEGT. CDR3 amino acids: CASSELSAGHVSTEAFF. The DNA of the CDR3 is TGTGCCAGCAGTGAACTATCGGCAGGGCACGTTAGCACTGAAGCTTTCTTT.

The CDR3 nucleotides read TGTGCCAGCAGCCGAGACAGGGGTAGCAATCAGCCCCAGCATTTT. It is translated as CASSRDRGSNQPQHF. V usage is TRBV5-5 and J usage is TRBJ1-5, with 8 bases aligning to TRBD1. Per germline, CDR1 SGHKS and CDR2 YYEKEE (reference sequence). V gave up 4 bases and J gave up 0 bases; unmatched junction bases: 3. This CDR3 is built from 15 residues.

The J gene is TRBJ2-5, the V gene TRBV5-1; D possibly matches TRBD1 or TRBD2 (5 bases each). There are 16 residues in the CDR3. Trimming took off 0 bases at V and 4 bases at J, with 16 bases between the two ends. Germline lookup yields CDR1 SGHRS and CDR2 YFSETQ. The CDR3 loop is CASSLARVIGGETQYF. In nucleotides, the CDR3 is TGCGCCAGCAGCTTGGCCAGGGTCATAGGAGGAGAGACCCAGTACTTC. Based on the CDR3 plus reference TRBV5-1 and TRBJ2-5, the full variable domain is KAGVTQTPRYLIKTRGQQVTLSCSPISGHRSVSWYQQTPGQGLQFLFEYFSETQRNKGNFPGRFSGRQFSNSRSEMNVSTLELGDSALYLCASSLARVIGGETQYFGPGTRLLVL.

This chain connects TRBV27 to TRBJ2-3; perhaps TRBD2 as D (6 bases). The CDR3 has 16 residues. V was cut by 6 bases and J by 4 bases, with 20 bases left in between. The germline gives CDR1 MNHEY, CDR2 SMNVEV (reference sequence). As DNA, the CDR3 is TGTGCCAGCAGGCCTCCGTCCGGGGGATGGGCAGATACGCAGTATTTT. Translated, it gives CASRPPSGGWADTQYF.

This chain connects TRBV5-4 to TRBJ1-2; 8 bases line up with TRBD1. The CDR3 has 14 amino acids. The V gene end was trimmed by 0 bases and the J gene end by 2 bases; junction bases not matched to a gene: 0. Germline V CDR1 and CDR2: SGHNT, YYREEE (reference sequence). CDR3 sequence: CASSLDRGNYGYTF. In nucleotides, the CDR3 is TGTGCCAGCAGCTTGGACAGGGGGAACTATGGCTACACCTTC.

The chain combines TRBV14 with TRBJ1-1, with 7 bases lining up with TRBD1. The trim removed 4 bases at V and 3 bases at J, leaving 23 bases unmatched. Per germline, CDR1 SGHDN and CDR2 FVKESK. This CDR3 has 20 residues. The CDR3 sequence is CASSPNIGTDPRPDHTEAFF. DNA for the CDR3: TGTGCCAGCAGCCCGAACATCGGGACAGACCCGAGACCAGATCACACTGAAGCTTTCTTT.

This chain connects TRBV11-1 to TRBJ2-1; D is perhaps TRBD2 (5 bases). Trimming shortened V by 5 bases and J by 9 bases, and 11 bases separated the two germline ends. Germline lookup yields CDR1 SGHAT and CDR2 FQDESV (reference sequence). The CDR3 sequence is 12 residues long. This CDR3 is CASSLLRGEQFF. CDR3 DNA: TGTGCCAGCAGCCTCCTACGGGGTGAGCAGTTCTTC.